Shown below are 29 T cell receptor beta chains from a single sample sequenced in a study of T cells in Graves' hyperthyroidism and ophthalmopathy. RNA transcripts yielded amplified TCR beta CDR3 regions. First-round RT-PCR targeting the TCR CDR3 was performed with the HTBI primer set. TCRdb processed the multiplex PCR reads anew with MiXCR; each CDR3 protein has one entry. Among a few hundred thousand distinct CDR3 sequences listed, less than 15% were seen once. The specimen was blood. The source is a man aged 25-45 years with Graves' hyperthyroidism that later progressed to Graves' ophthalmopathy.

This clonotype was found many times. Mismatch with germline at one junction end may stem from a read error. The chain employs TRBV7-8 and TRBJ2-7, with D possibly being TRBD1 or TRBD2 (7 bases each). The germline gives CDR1 SGHVS, CDR2 FQNEAQ. The CDR3 contains 15 residues. Written as DNA, the CDR3 is TGTGCCAGCAGCCTAGCGGACAGGAGCTCCTACGAGCAGTACTTC. Translating gives CASSLADRSSYEQYF. Together with reference TRBV7-8 and TRBJ2-7, the CDR3 gives the full variable domain: GAGVSQSPRYKVAKRGQDVALRCDPISGHVSLFWYQQALGQGPEFLTYFQNEAQLDKSGLPSDRFFAERPEGSVSTLKIQRTQQEDSAVYLCASSLADRSSYEQYFGPGTRLTVT.

V usage is TRBV4-1 and J usage is TRBJ1-1; a possible D gene is TRBD1 (6 bases). Germline CDR1 reads MGHRA; CDR2 reads YSYEKL. The ends were cut back, 7 bases at V and 4 bases at J, with 7 bases in the middle. The CDR3 is 11 residues long. The CDR3 DNA is TGCGCCAGCAAGGGGGGCACTGAAGCTTTCTTT. Translation gives CASKGGTEAFF.

The chain links TRBV5-5 to TRBJ2-7, with D perhaps matching TRBD1 (6 bases). V dropped 2 bases and J dropped 2 bases, with 17 bases sitting between them. This CDR3 is built from 16 residues. Per germline, CDR1 SGHKS and CDR2 YYEKEE (reference sequence). The CDR3 loop is CASSLVPGHLTYEQYF. The CDR3 DNA follows: TGTGCCAGCAGCTTAGTTCCGGGACACTTAACCTACGAGCAGTACTTC.

This clonotype showed up many times. The genes are TRBV3-1 and TRBJ1-5; D call uncertain. Looked up from germline, CDR1 is LGHDT and CDR2 is YNNKEL (reference sequence). This CDR3 is built from 14 residues. Trimming left V 3 bases short and J 3 bases short, with 9 bases between. The CDR3 region is CASSHHGDNQPQHF. CDR3 nucleotides: TGTGCCAGCAGCCATCACGGAGACAATCAGCCCCAGCATTTT.

This clonotype was seen only a few times. In DNA, the CDR3 is TGCAGCGTTGAAAAAAGGACTGGTGAAAAACTGTTTTTT. Protein sequence: CSVEKRTGEKLFF. This chain links TRBV29-1 with TRBJ1-4; no definite D call. The V gene lost 2 bases and the J gene lost 7 bases, with 11 bases spanning the gap. Germline CDR1 SQVTM, CDR2 ANQGSEA. The CDR3 covers 13 residues. Using reference TRBV29-1 and TRBJ1-4 for the parts outside the CDR3, the full variable domain is SAVISQKPSRDICQRGTSLTIQCQVDSQVTMMFWYRQQPGQSLTLIATANQGSEATYESGFVIDKFPISRPNLTFSTLTVSNMSPEDSSIYLCSVEKRTGEKLFFGSGTQLSVL.

The chain combines TRBV19 with TRBJ1-5; D not resolved. The CDR3 is 16 residues long. Trimming pared 1 base from V and 1 base from J, leaving 11 bases between. The germline V gene has CDR1 LNHDA and CDR2 SQIVND (reference sequence). DNA of the CDR3: TGTGCCAGTAGTATAGTCGGAACCGGCAGCAATCAGCCCCAGCATTTT. Protein sequence: CASSIVGTGSNQPQHF.

The chain's CDR3 is CASSATTSGGLNTGELFF. In DNA, the CDR3 is TGTGCCAGCAGCGCCACAACTAGCGGGGGTTTGAACACCGGGGAGCTGTTTTTT. V and J are TRBV13 and TRBJ2-2; 11 bases are a match to TRBD2. This CDR3 contains 18 residues. Germline loops: CDR1 PRHDT, CDR2 FYEKMQ (reference sequence). Trimming at V came to 5 bases and at J to 1 base, leaving 9 bases not matched to a gene.

This clonotype was detected a few times. The CDR3, as DNA: TGCAGTGCCATTCAAACCCCTCCCGGACACAATAGCAATCAGCCCCAGCATTTT. It yields the protein CSAIQTPPGHNSNQPQHF. V and J are TRBV20-1 and TRBJ1-5, with a tentative D call TRBD1 (5 bases). The CDR3 runs to 18 residues. Germline CDR1 reads DFQATT; CDR2 reads SNEGSKA (reference sequence). V was clipped by 6 bases and J by 0 bases, with 24 bases between them.

V usage is TRBV28 and J usage is TRBJ2-1; 8 nucleotides align to TRBD1. The CDR3 loop spans 14 amino acids. V lost 4 bases and J lost 9; bases outside the gene matches: 8. CDR1 and CDR2 (germline): MDHEN, SYDVKM. The CDR3: CASSSGQGFGEQFF. CDR3 bases: TGTGCCAGCAGTTCCGGACAGGGTTTTGGTGAGCAGTTCTTC. Combining the CDR3 with reference TRBV28 and TRBJ2-1 gives the whole variable domain DVKVTQSSRYLVKRTGEKVFLECVQDMDHENMFWYRQDPGLGLRLIYFSYDVKMKEKGDIPEGYSVSREKKERFSLILESASTNQTSMYLCASSSGQGFGEQFFGPGTRLTVL.

This clonotype was seen at least ten times. The genes are TRBV20-1 and TRBJ2-5; D is perhaps TRBD2 (5 bases). Looked up from germline, CDR1 is DFQATT and CDR2 is SNEGSKA (reference sequence). V lost 3 bases and J lost 4, with 12 bases in between. The length of the CDR3 is 13 residues. CDR3 protein: CSARGPAGETQYF. CDR3 sequence (DNA): TGCAGTGCTAGGGGCCCGGCGGGAGAGACCCAGTACTTC.

Comment on this clonotype: This could be a read error, since a much larger clone is one nucleotide away. The chain is built from TRBV7-9 and TRBJ2-5; D gene unclear. The ends were cut back, 8 bases at V and 10 bases at J, with 17 bases in the middle. The length of the CDR3 is 12 residues. The V gene's germline CDR1 is SEHNR and CDR2 FQNEAQ (reference sequence). The CDR3 region has the DNA TGTGCCAGCTCCAGCGAAACGGGCAACCAGTACTTC. It encodes CASSSETGNQYF.

This chain links TRBV29-1 with TRBJ1-3, with unresolved D. The CDR3 is 13 residues long. CDR1 and CDR2 (germline): SQVTM, ANQGSEA. Between the trimmed V and J ends, which lost 3 bases and 1 base, there was a span of 7 bases. The CDR3, as DNA: TGCAGCGTTGATTTGGGTTCTGGAAACACCATATATTTT. As protein: CSVDLGSGNTIYF.

Points on this clonotype: Since a much larger clone is just one base distant, this may be a read error. The chain recombines TRBV7-9 with TRBJ1-2; 7 nucleotides align to TRBD1. CDR1 is SEHNR, CDR2 FQNEAQ, per germline (reference sequence). J lost 4 bases, V lost 1 base, and 3 bases had no gene match. CDR3 length: 14 residues. The CDR3 DNA reads as TGTGCCAGCAGCTTAGAGGCAGGGGGCTATGGCTACACCTTC. This encodes CASSLEAGGYGYTF.

This clonotype was counted ten times or more. The J gene is TRBJ1-1, the V gene TRBV20-1, with unresolved D. The V gene lost 2 bases and the J gene lost 10 bases, with 8 bases spanning the gap. The germline gives CDR1 DFQATT, CDR2 SNEGSKA (reference sequence). CDR3 length: 10 residues. The CDR3 spells CSARRTLAFF. CDR3 in DNA: TGCAGTGCTAGACGGACCTTAGCTTTCTTT.

About this clonotype: This may be a read error, as it is one base from a much larger clone. The CDR3 sequence is CAISVTDSNQPQHF. As DNA, the CDR3 is TGTGCCATCAGTGTGACGGATAGCAATCAGCCCCAGCATTTT. This sequence joins TRBV10-3 and TRBJ1-5; D ambiguous. The CDR3 has 14 residues. From germline, CDR1 is ENHRY and CDR2 SYGVKD. V dropped 4 bases and J dropped 0 bases, with 7 bases sitting between them.

V is TRBV19 and J is TRBJ1-3; TRBD1 might be the D (5 bases). The CDR3 sequence is 14 residues long. Germline V gene sequence: CDR1 LNHDA, CDR2 SQIVND (reference sequence). The germline V and J ends were trimmed by 6 bases and 2 bases, with 11 bases remaining between them. The CDR3 loop is CASSGRVTGNTIYF. In DNA form, the CDR3 reads TGTGCCAGTAGCGGCAGGGTTACTGGAAACACCATATATTTT.

This clonotype was counted at least ten times. The rearrangement links TRBV12-3 or TRBV12-4 to TRBJ2-3; maybe TRBD2 (6 bases). The length of the CDR3 is 15 residues. The V gene lost 3 bases and the J gene lost 0 bases, with 10 bases spanning the gap. The CDR3 loop reads CASSLGGPSTDTQYF. CDR3 bases: TGTGCCAGCAGTTTGGGGGGACCTAGCACAGATACGCAGTATTTT.

This clonotype showed up just a few times. V is TRBV19 and J is TRBJ2-3; 7 bases are shared with TRBD1. The germline V gene has CDR1 LNHDA and CDR2 SQIVND (reference sequence). CDR3 length equals 16 residues. V was pared by 6 bases and J by 2 bases, with 11 bases of the junction left unmatched. CDR3 coding DNA: TGTGCCAGTAGCTCCGAAGGGGGCAGAGTCACAGATACGCAGTATTTT. This codes for CASSSEGGRVTDTQYF.

The chain links TRBV7-6 to TRBJ2-5; weak D call: TRBD1 (6 bases). The CDR3 is 18 residues long. V shed 7 bases and J shed 2 bases, with 26 bases lying between them. Germline CDR1 SGHVS, CDR2 FNYEAQ. CDR3 loop: CASTSQTLLGGFQETQYF. For the CDR3, the DNA is TGTGCCAGCACCTCTCAAACGCTCTTAGGGGGATTTCAAGAGACCCAGTACTTC.

This clonotype was seen many times. J is TRBJ2-5 and V is TRBV7-9; 13 nucleotides agree with TRBD2. CDR1 and CDR2 from the germline V gene are SEHNR and FQNEAQ (reference sequence). The CDR3 loop spans 19 amino acids. V shed 5 bases and J 2 bases; nucleotides not matched to a gene: 14. The CDR3, as DNA: TGTGCCAGCAGCCCGGGGGTCTCGGGACTAGCGGGGAAACAAGAGACCCAGTACTTC. Protein product: CASSPGVSGLAGKQETQYF.

The chain recombines TRBV19 with TRBJ2-1, with 9 bases fitting TRBD1. V shed 6 bases, J shed 8 bases, and the junction held 8 bases outside the gene matches. The CDR3 sequence is 14 residues long. Germline assignment: CDR1 LNHDA and CDR2 SQIVND (reference sequence). The CDR3 sequence: CASSDGTGSDEQFF. CDR3 DNA: TGTGCCAGTAGCGACGGGACAGGGAGCGATGAGCAGTTCTTC.

This clonotype was detected many times. The chain is built from TRBV11-2 and TRBJ1-2, with D possibly TRBD1 on 5 matching bases. Trimming took 5 bases from V and 0 from J, leaving 10 bases between them. This CDR3 has 14 amino acids. CDR1 SGHAT and CDR2 FQNNGV come from the germline V gene. The CDR3 sequence: CASSPGGPNYGYTF. The CDR3 nucleotides read TGTGCCAGCAGCCCCGGGGGACCTAACTATGGCTACACCTTC.

This clonotype was observed many times. This chain joins TRBV10-3 and TRBJ1-5, with D perhaps matching TRBD1 (5 bases). Trimming shortened V by 4 bases and J by 5 bases, and 12 bases separated the two germline ends. This CDR3 region has 14 residues. Per the germline V gene, CDR1 is ENHRY and CDR2 is SYGVKD. The CDR3 DNA reads as TGTGCCATCAGTGGGAACCGGGGGGATCAGCCCCAGCATTTT. As protein: CAISGNRGDQPQHF.

The chain has TRBV12-3 or TRBV12-4 and TRBJ2-4; 13 bases fit TRBD2. This CDR3 comprises 17 residues. V trimming: 5 bases; J trimming: 0 bases; junction bases outside the gene matches: 4. The CDR3 protein is CASSPGLAGLAKNIQYF. In nucleotides, the CDR3 is TGTGCCAGCAGTCCGGGACTAGCGGGGCTAGCCAAAAACATTCAGTACTTC.

Ten or more counts support this clonotype. The V gene is TRBV6-1, the J gene TRBJ2-2; D unclear. CDR1 is MNHNS and CDR2 is SASEGT in the germline V gene. V lost 7 bases and J lost 5, with 11 bases in between. This CDR3 spans 13 amino acids. Here the CDR3 DNA reads TGTGCCAGCACCGAAGGGCTGACCGGGGAGCTGTTTTTT. It yields the protein CASTEGLTGELFF.

This clonotype was found many times. V and J are TRBV20-1 and TRBJ1-1, with 9 bases identical to TRBD1. Germline CDR1 reads DFQATT; CDR2 reads SNEGSKA (reference sequence). The CDR3 spans 16 residues. Germline trimming cut 3 bases from V and 1 base from J; bases unmatched to any gene: 9. The CDR3 bases are TGCAGTGCTAGTAGGGACAGGGCAGACCGGAACACTGAAGCTTTCTTT. This gives the protein CSASRDRADRNTEAFF.

The rearrangement joins TRBV7-2 to TRBJ2-5; no reliable D call. The V end lost 6 bases, the J end lost 0 bases, and 11 bases lay between the germline ends. Germline lookup yields CDR1 SGHTA and CDR2 FQGNSA. This CDR3 has 14 amino acids. The CDR3 nucleotides are TGTGCCAGCAGTTGGGGTCCGTACCAAGAGACCCAGTACTTC. It encodes CASSWGPYQETQYF. Full variable domain (rest looked up from reference TRBV7-2 and TRBJ2-5): GAGVSQSPSNKVTEKGKDVELRCDPISGHTALYWYRQSLGQGLEFLIYFQGNSAPDKSGLPSDRFSAERTGGSVSTLTIQRTQQEDSAVYLCASSWGPYQETQYFGPGTRLLVL.

This clonotype was found many times. The J gene is TRBJ2-1, the V gene TRBV6-2 or TRBV6-3; 11 nucleotides match TRBD2. Germline lookup yields CDR1 MNHEY and CDR2 SVGEGT. The CDR3 is made up of 13 amino acids. J was trimmed by 7 bases and V by 6 bases; bases with no gene match: 2. DNA of the CDR3: TGTGCCAGCAGGACTAGCGGGGCAAATGAGCAGTTCTTC. Its translation is CASRTSGANEQFF.

CDR3 in DNA: TGCGCCAGCAGCCAAACAGGGGTCGAAAAACTGTTTTTT. Amino acid sequence: CASSQTGVEKLFF. The V call is TRBV4-1, the J call TRBJ1-4, with 7 bases lining up with TRBD1. Germline CDR1 MGHRA, CDR2 YSYEKL. The V segment lost 2 bases and the J segment 8 bases; nucleotides outside the gene matches: 2. The CDR3 is made up of 13 amino acids.